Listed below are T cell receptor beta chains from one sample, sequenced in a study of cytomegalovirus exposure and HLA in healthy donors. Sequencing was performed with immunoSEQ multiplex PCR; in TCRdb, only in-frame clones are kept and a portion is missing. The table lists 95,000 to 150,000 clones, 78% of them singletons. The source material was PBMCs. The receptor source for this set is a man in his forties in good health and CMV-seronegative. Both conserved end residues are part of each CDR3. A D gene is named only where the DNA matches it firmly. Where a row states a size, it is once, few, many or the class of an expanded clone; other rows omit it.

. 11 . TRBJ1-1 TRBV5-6 CASSSRTEAFF TGTGCCAGCAGCTCCCGTACTGAAGCTTTCTTT
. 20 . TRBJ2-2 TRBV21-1 CASSKVSGQKPLSNTGELFF TGTGCCAGCAGCAAAGTCAGCGGACAGAAGCCCTTATCGAACACCGGGGAGCTGTTTTTT
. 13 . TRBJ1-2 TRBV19 CASSMDNQNGYTF TGTGCCAGTAGTATGGACAACCAGAATGGCTACACCTTC
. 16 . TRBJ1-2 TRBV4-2 CASSQDNGGTGLGYTF TGTGCCAGCAGCCAAGATAATGGGGGCACCGGTCTGGGCTACACCTTC
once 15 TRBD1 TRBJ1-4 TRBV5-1 CASRQWGQANEKLFF TGCGCCAGCAGACAGTGGGGACAGGCGAATGAAAAACTGTTTTTT
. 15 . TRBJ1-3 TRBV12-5 CASGLITGTGNTIYF TGTGCTAGTGGCTTAATTACAGGGACAGGAAACACCATATATTTT
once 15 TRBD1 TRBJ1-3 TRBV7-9 CASSLGGGPGNTIYF TGTGCCAGCAGCTTAGGAGGGGGCCCTGGAAACACCATATATTTT
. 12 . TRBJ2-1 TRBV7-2 CASSPSGAEQFF TGTGCCAGCAGCCCATCGGGTGCCGAGCAGTTCTTC
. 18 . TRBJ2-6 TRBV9 CASSVDPTDHSGANVLTF TGTGCCAGCAGCGTAGATCCGACTGACCACTCTGGGGCCAACGTCCTGACTTTC
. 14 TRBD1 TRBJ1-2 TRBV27 CASSPGQGTYGYTF TGTGCCAGCAGCCCGGGACAGGGTACATATGGCTACACCTTC
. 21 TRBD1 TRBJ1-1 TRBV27 CASKVKGASVLGAVWNTEAFF TGTGCCAGCAAGGTAAAGGGGGCTTCGGTGTTGGGAGCCGTTTGGAACACTGAAGCTTTCTTT
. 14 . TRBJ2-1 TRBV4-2 CASSQVVGDNEQFF TGTGCCAGCAGCCAAGTCGTAGGGGACAATGAGCAGTTCTTC
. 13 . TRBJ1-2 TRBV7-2 CASSLDGLAGYTF TGTGCCAGCAGCTTAGACGGTCTCGCCGGCTACACCTTC
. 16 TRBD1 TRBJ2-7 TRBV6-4 CASSDYWTGFSYEQYF TGTGCCAGCAGTGACTATTGGACAGGATTCTCCTACGAGCAGTACTTC
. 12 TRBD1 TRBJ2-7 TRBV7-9 CASRGTGVEQYF TGTGCCAGCAGGGGGACAGGGGTCGAGCAGTACTTC
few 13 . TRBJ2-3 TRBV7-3 CASSLISRDTQYF TGTGCCAGCAGCTTAATCTCTAGGGATACGCAGTATTTT
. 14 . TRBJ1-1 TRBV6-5 CASSYPDSGTEAFF TGTGCCAGCAGTTACCCGGACTCGGGCACTGAAGCTTTCTTT
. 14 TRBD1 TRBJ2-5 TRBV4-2 CASSQVANPRGLNF TGTGCCAGCAGCCAAGTCGCGAACCCCAGGGGGCTGAACTTC
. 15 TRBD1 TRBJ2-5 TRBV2 CASRLTTGGTETQYF TGTGCCAGCAGGTTGACAACAGGGGGCACAGAGACCCAGTACTTC
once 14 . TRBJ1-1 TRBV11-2 CASSLGHLGTEAFF TGTGCCAGCAGCTTAGGACATCTTGGCACTGAAGCTTTCTTT
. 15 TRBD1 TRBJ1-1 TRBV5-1 CASSPWTGTPTEAFF TGCGCCAGCAGCCCCTGGACAGGGACCCCCACTGAAGCTTTCTTT
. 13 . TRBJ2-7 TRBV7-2 CASSLERTYEQYF TGTGCCAGCAGCTTAGAGCGGACCTACGAGCAGTACTTC
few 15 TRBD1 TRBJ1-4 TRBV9 CASSSRTGGNEKLFF TGTGCCAGCAGCTCGCGGACAGGGGGAAATGAAAAACTGTTTTTT
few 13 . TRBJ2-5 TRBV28 CASSGAAQETQYF TGTGCCAGCAGTGGGGCGGCCCAAGAGACCCAGTACTTC
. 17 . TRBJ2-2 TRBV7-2 CASSLHSGRLNTGELFF TGTGCCAGCAGCTTACACAGCGGACGCTTGAACACCGGGGAGCTGTTTTTT
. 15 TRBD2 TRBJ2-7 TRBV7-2 CASSFSGGTYYEQYF TGTGCCAGCAGCTTTAGCGGGGGGACCTACTACGAGCAGTACTTC
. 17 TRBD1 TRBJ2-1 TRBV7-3 CASSLIGQGAVYNEQFF TGTGCCAGCAGCTTAATAGGACAGGGAGCGGTCTACAATGAGCAGTTCTTC
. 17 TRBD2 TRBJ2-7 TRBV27 CASSPTVAGGLMDEQYF TGTGCCAGCAGTCCGACAGTAGCGGGGGGCCTAATGGACGAGCAGTACTTC
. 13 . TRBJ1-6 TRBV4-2 CASQRSDNSPLHF TGTGCCAGCCAAAGGAGCGATAATTCACCCCTCCACTTT
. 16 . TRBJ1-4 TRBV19 CASRSRGATANEKLFF TGTGCCAGTAGGTCGCGGGGGGCAACGGCTAATGAAAAACTGTTTTTT
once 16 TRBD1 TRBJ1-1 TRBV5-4 CASSPGMRGRDTEAFF TGTGCCAGCAGTCCTGGCATGAGGGGGCGCGATACTGAAGCTTTCTTT
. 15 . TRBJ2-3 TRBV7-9 CASSFQEWSTDTQYF TGTGCCAGCAGCTTCCAGGAATGGAGCACAGATACGCAGTATTTT
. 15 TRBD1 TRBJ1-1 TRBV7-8 CASSLFRGPNTEAFF TGTGCCAGCAGCTTGTTCAGGGGGCCGAACACTGAAGCTTTCTTT
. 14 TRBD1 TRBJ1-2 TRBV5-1 CASSGQGSGYGYTF TGCGCCAGCAGTGGACAGGGGTCGGGCTATGGCTACACCTTC
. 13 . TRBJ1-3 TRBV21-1 CASIRTGWNTIYF TGTGCCAGCATCCGGACAGGGTGGAACACCATATATTTT
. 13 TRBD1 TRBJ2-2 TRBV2 CAIRQGITGELFF TGTGCCATACGACAGGGAATCACCGGGGAGCTGTTTTTT
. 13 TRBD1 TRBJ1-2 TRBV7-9 CASRRGQDSGYTF TGTGCCAGCAGACGCGGACAGGATTCTGGCTACACCTTC
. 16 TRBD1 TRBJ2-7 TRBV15 CATSRRQGKGTYEQYF TGTGCCACCAGCAGGCGACAGGGGAAAGGTACCTACGAGCAGTACTTC
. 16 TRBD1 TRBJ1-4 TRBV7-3 CASSPEDRDRNEKLFF TGTGCCAGCAGCCCAGAAGACAGGGACCGTAATGAAAAACTGTTTTTT
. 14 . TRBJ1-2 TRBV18 CASSADGGNYGYTF TGTGCCAGCTCAGCGGACGGAGGGAACTATGGCTACACCTTC